This paragraph reports one T cell receptor beta chain. The antigen is unknown. The data belong to a study of OX40 agonist ivuxolimab in advanced cancers. The wider study: Patients assigned to dose escalation were diagnosed with hepatocellular carcinoma, melanoma, renal cell or head and neck cancer. Among those treated, three patients had partial responses, one with hepatocellular carcinoma and two with cutaneous melanoma.

Looked up from germline, CDR1 is MGHDK and CDR2 is SYGVNS. The CDR3 is 15 amino acids. Here immunoSEQ multiplex PCR was the method, and the copy in TCRdb shows in-frame clones only, minus some. The top ten hold 33% of the sample, which has around 9,800 clones, more than 60% seen once. General study results and limits: Both CD4+ and CD8+ T cell populations in blood had undergone clonal expansion by week 6 at 0.1 to 3.0 mg/kg.

This specimen consisted of CD4+ or CD8+ T cells sorted from blood, obtained in a trial of the OX40 agonist ivuxolimab. The chain employs TRBV25-1 and TRBJ2-7, with D perhaps matching TRBD2 (5 bases). The better agreement between TRBJ2-1 and the DNA end casts doubt on the J call. This TCR was recovered from an adult with an advanced solid tumor such as melanoma, head and neck, liver or kidney cancer. The CDR3 bases are TGTGCCAGCAGGGCCATGGGGAGCTCCTACAATGAGCAGTTCTTC. It specifies CASRAMGSSYNEQFF.